Below are 24 T cell receptor beta chains sequenced from a single sample in a study of blood T cell repertoires in COVID-19. Assay used: immunoSEQ multiplex PCR; TCRdb lists only in-frame clones, some missing. The sample records around 300,000 clones, approximately 88% being singletons. Sequencing was done on a sample of PBMCs or T cells enriched from blood (not recorded which). These receptors all stem from a man aged 25 to 45 who had recovered from COVID-19.

This chain connects TRBV30 to TRBJ1-5, with 7 positions matching TRBD1. Per the germline V gene, CDR1 is GTSNPN and CDR2 is SVGIG (reference sequence). J was trimmed by 3 bases and V by 0 bases; bases with no gene match: 5. There are 15 residues in the CDR3. The DNA for the CDR3 is TGTGCCTGGAGTGTCTGGGACAGTAACAATCAGCCCCAGCATTTT. Protein product: CAWSVWDSNNQPQHF.

Remarks on this clone: Within the sample, other DNA sequences also encode this same CDR3. The chain joins TRBV27 to TRBJ2-2, with 9 nucleotides matching TRBD1. This CDR3 comprises 14 residues. In germline, CDR1 is MNHEY, CDR2 SMNVEV (reference sequence). Germline trimming cut 6 bases from V and 4 bases from J; bases unmatched to any gene: 3. CDR3 sequence reads: CASRRQGGTGELFF. The CDR3 nucleotides read TGTGCCAGCAGACGACAGGGGGGCACCGGGGAGCTGTTTTTT.

The rearrangement joins TRBV2 to TRBJ1-5; 9 bases match TRBD1. With 0 bases clipped from V and 6 bases from J, the junction kept 3 bases outside the gene matches. The CDR3 consists of 15 residues. The germline gives CDR1 SNHLY, CDR2 FYNNEI. CDR3 DNA: TGTGCCAGCAGTGAAGCGCTACAGGGGGCTCAGCCCCAGCATTTT. This encodes CASSEALQGAQPQHF.

This sequence joins TRBV7-3 and TRBJ2-2, with 10 positions matching TRBD2. Germline V lookup: CDR1 SGHTA, CDR2 FQGTGA. V lost 5 bases and J lost 5; bases outside the gene matches: 5. The CDR3 is 15 amino acids. CDR3 in DNA: TGTGCCAGCAGCCCCGGACTAGCGGAAACCGGGGAGCTGTTTTTT. Its translation: CASSPGLAETGELFF.

V usage is TRBV5-1 and J usage is TRBJ2-2, with D maybe TRBD1 (5 bases). Germline V gives CDR1 SGHRS, CDR2 YFSETQ. The CDR3 contains 13 residues. V dropped 4 bases and J dropped 7 bases, with 11 bases sitting between them. The CDR3 DNA reads as TGCGCCAGCAGCGCCAGGGTCGGCGGGGAGCTGTTTTTT. Translated: CASSARVGGELFF.

The chain carries TRBV19 and TRBJ1-4; D ambiguous. The V gene's germline CDR1 is LNHDA and CDR2 SQIVND (reference sequence). V lost 9 bases and J 6 bases, leaving 11 bases between the germline ends. This CDR3 contains 12 residues. CDR3 DNA sequence: TGTGCCAGCTCCTCCGTGTATGAAAAACTGTTTTTT. Translation gives CASSSVYEKLFF.

This chain connects TRBV6-5 to TRBJ2-7, with TRBD1 as a possible D gene (5 bases). CDR3 length: 14 amino acids. Trimming pared 2 bases from V and 4 bases from J, leaving 12 bases between. Per germline, CDR1 MNHEY and CDR2 SVGAGI. CDR3 amino acids: CASSYRGLRYEQYF. CDR3 DNA: TGTGCCAGCAGTTACAGGGGATTACGGTACGAGCAGTACTTC.

This clone was seen once. The chain combines TRBV5-1 with TRBJ2-1; D may be TRBD1 (6 bases). The germline V gene encodes CDR1 SGHRS and CDR2 YFSETQ. The CDR3 is 15 amino acids. V lost 4 bases, J lost 0 bases, and 11 bases lay in between. CDR3 sequence reads: CASSPQGSSYNEQFF. DNA of the CDR3: TGCGCCAGCAGCCCCCAGGGGAGCTCCTACAATGAGCAGTTCTTC. The variable domain in full, with the rest retrieved from reference TRBV5-1 and TRBJ2-1, is KAGVTQTPRYLIKTRGQQVTLSCSPISGHRSVSWYQQTPGQGLQFLFEYFSETQRNKGNFPGRFSGRQFSNSRSEMNVSTLELGDSALYLCASSPQGSSYNEQFFGPGTRLTVL.

The genes are TRBV19 and TRBJ1-2, with D possibly matching TRBD1 (6 bases). This CDR3 spans 14 amino acids. The germline gives CDR1 LNHDA, CDR2 SQIVND (reference sequence). V shed 6 bases and J shed 5 bases, with 16 bases lying between them. The CDR3 region is CASRANGQYYGYTF. CDR3 in DNA: TGTGCCAGTAGAGCCAACGGACAGTATTATGGCTACACCTTC.

The rearrangement joins TRBV7-3 to TRBJ2-2; 12 bases map to TRBD1. The CDR3 sequence is 16 residues long. CDR1 and CDR2 (germline): SGHTA, FQGTGA. V was clipped by 4 bases and J by 6 bases; unmatched bases: 6. CDR3 region: CASSSVGQGAAGELFF. CDR3 sequence (DNA): TGTGCCAGCAGCTCCGTGGGACAGGGGGCAGCCGGGGAGCTGTTTTTT.

Comments on this clone: A read error may produce the germline difference seen at one junction end. This rearrangement joins TRBV6-1 to TRBJ2-7, with D tentatively TRBD1 (6 bases). Germline V CDR1 and CDR2: MNHNS, SASEGT. The CDR3 contains 11 residues. Here the CDR3 DNA reads TGTGCCAGCAGTGACCGGGACACCCGGGTCTTC. Translation gives CASSDRDTRVF.

V and J are TRBV28 and TRBJ1-6; possible D gene TRBD1, 6 bases. The CDR3 length is 15 residues. V lost 5 bases, J lost 7 bases, and 15 bases lay in between. Germline CDR1 and CDR2: MDHEN and SYDVKM. The CDR3 region is CASSPAGQKNSPLHF. The CDR3 region has the DNA TGTGCCAGCAGTCCCGCAGGACAGAAGAATTCACCCCTCCACTTT.

V gene TRBV13 combines with J gene TRBJ1-2, with D perhaps TRBD1 (6 bases). The CDR3 covers 14 residues. Trimming removed 4 bases at V and 3 bases at J, with 12 bases between. Germline CDR1 and CDR2: PRHDT and FYEKMQ (reference sequence). The DNA for the CDR3 is TGTGCCAGCAGCTCGACAGGCGCCTACTATGGCTACACCTTC. It codes for CASSSTGAYYGYTF.

This clone has more than one count but fewer than ten. This chain uses TRBV18 with TRBJ2-3; TRBD1 matches 8 bases. J lost 6 bases, V lost 3 bases, and 2 bases had no gene match. The CDR3 is 13 residues long. Germline values: CDR1 KGHSH, CDR2 LQKENI. CDR3 bases: TGTGCCAGCTCACCGTGGGACAGGGATACGCAGTATTTT. Translated: CASSPWDRDTQYF.

The chain recombines TRBV6-5 with TRBJ1-5, with D perhaps matching TRBD1 (5 bases). V was pared by 7 bases and J by 5 bases, with 15 bases between. The germline CDR1 and CDR2 sequences are MNHEY and SVGAGI. The CDR3 runs 14 residues. The CDR3 nucleotides are TGTGCCAGCACAGCAGACAGATCATATCAGCCCCAGCATTTT. Residues: CASTADRSYQPQHF.

The rearrangement uses TRBV7-8 and TRBJ1-2; TRBD1 might be the D (5 bases). This CDR3 is built from 15 residues. Germline V lookup: CDR1 SGHVS, CDR2 FQNEAQ. Trimming pared 1 base from V and 5 bases from J, leaving 14 bases between. The CDR3 region is CASSLGTTLGYGYTF. In DNA, the CDR3 is TGTGCCAGCAGCTTAGGGACAACCCTAGGGTATGGCTACACCTTC. The whole variable domain, filled in from reference TRBV7-8 and TRBJ1-2, reads GAGVSQSPRYKVAKRGQDVALRCDPISGHVSLFWYQQALGQGPEFLTYFQNEAQLDKSGLPSDRFFAERPEGSVSTLKIQRTQQEDSAVYLCASSLGTTLGYGYTFGSGTRLTVV.

The rearrangement joins TRBV2 to TRBJ1-1; 7 bases fit TRBD1. The CDR3 runs 13 residues. Germline V lookup: CDR1 SNHLY, CDR2 FYNNEI. The J segment lost 9 bases and the V segment lost 2 bases, leaving 6 bases of the junction unmatched. CDR3 residues: CASSELTTGQAFF. DNA of the CDR3: TGTGCCAGCAGTGAACTCACGACAGGGCAAGCTTTCTTT. Supplemented by reference TRBV2 and TRBJ1-1, the full variable domain reads EPEVTQTPSHQVTQMGQEVILRCVPISNHLYFYWYRQILGQKVEFLVSFYNNEISEKSEIFDDQFSVERPDGSNFTLKIRSTKLEDSAMYFCASSELTTGQAFFGQGTRLTVV.

CDR3 in amino acids: CASSKGNTETQYF. As DNA, the CDR3 is TGTGCCAGCAGCAAAGGGAACACGGAGACGCAGTATTTT. The chain carries TRBV21-1 and TRBJ2-3; the table assigns TRBD2, which was not confirmed against the DNA. TRBV21-1 is designated a pseudogene. This CDR3 comprises 13 residues.

On this clone itself: Other DNA sequences in the sample encode the same CDR3. This chain uses TRBV9 with TRBJ1-1; D not resolved. Germline CDR1 SGDLS, CDR2 YYNGEE. The ends were cut back, 0 bases at V and 8 bases at J, with 11 bases in the middle. The CDR3 loop spans 13 amino acids. CDR3 nucleotides: TGTGCCAGCAGCGTAGGGTCAGGCACAGAAGCTTTCTTT. As protein: CASSVGSGTEAFF.

The genes are TRBV25-1 and TRBJ2-3; 10 positions agree with TRBD1. V was pared by 3 bases and J by 1 base, with 10 bases of the junction left unmatched. Per germline, CDR1 MGHDK and CDR2 SYGVNS. This CDR3 contains 18 residues. This chain's CDR3 is CASSDNLPGTGGTDTQYF. The CDR3 DNA reads TGTGCCAGCAGTGATAACCTTCCGGGGACAGGGGGCACAGATACGCAGTATTTT.

This sequence joins TRBV19 and TRBJ1-5; TRBD1 aligns across 8 bases. Trimming at V came to 5 bases and at J to 6 bases, leaving 6 bases not matched to a gene. Germline V gene data show CDR1 as LNHDA and CDR2 as SQIVND (reference sequence). The CDR3 is 14 residues long. The CDR3 region is CASSPDREGQPQHF. The DNA for the CDR3 is TGTGCCAGTAGTCCGGACAGGGAGGGTCAGCCCCAGCATTTT.

The CDR3 DNA reads TGCGCCAGCTCGTCGGGGGGGATCAATGAGCAGTTCTTC. Encoded protein: CASSSGGINEQFF. This rearrangement joins TRBV5-1 to TRBJ2-1; 8 nucleotides match TRBD2. The CDR3 runs 13 residues. V dropped 7 bases and J dropped 6; count of bases not matched to a gene: 6. Germline lookup yields CDR1 SGHRS and CDR2 YFSETQ.

This chain links TRBV7-9 with TRBJ2-3; D gene ambiguous. Trimming shortened V by 1 base and J by 3 bases, and 8 bases separated the two germline ends. From germline, CDR1 is SEHNR and CDR2 FQNEAQ (reference sequence). The CDR3 covers 14 residues. The CDR3 here is CASSLVQNTDTQYF. The CDR3 DNA reads as TGTGCCAGCAGCTTAGTACAGAATACAGATACGCAGTATTTT.

CDR3 loop: CASSTSLAGGRETQYF. CDR3 bases: TGTGCCAGTAGTACCTCGCTAGCGGGGGGACGTGAGACCCAGTACTTC. The rearrangement uses TRBV19 and TRBJ2-5; 11 nucleotides line up with TRBD2. Trimming took 4 bases from V and 5 from J; bases not matched to a gene: 9. CDR1 is LNHDA, CDR2 SQIVND, per germline (reference sequence). This CDR3 region has 16 residues.